This T cell receptor (beta chain) emerged from a study of siplizumab effects on memory and regulatory T cells. Study findings and constraints: Most proliferating CD4+ or CD8+ clones, roughly 80-96%, had no naive or memory assignment. The diversity of naive T cells seemed greater than that of memory cells, and their alloresponse contribution seemed major. Unstimulated subsets accounted for the mapping of only a minor share of the clones that were alloreactive. Mappable alloreactive CD4+ clones came from Treg cells around three quarters of the time on average with siplizumab, against 26.9% in controls.

This CDR3 has 14 amino acids. Germline V gene lookup returns CDR1 LGHNA and CDR2 YSLEER. V lost 4 bases, J lost 3 bases, and 13 bases lay in between. Clones were read by immunoSEQ multiplex PCR, and TCRdb kept only the in-frame ones, dropping some. The sample has approximately 65,000 clones; roughly 78% are singletons. This clone was recorded only once. Its antigen is undetermined. Sequencing used memory CD4+ T cells sorted from blood. The receptor was isolated from a human donor in good health. The chain links TRBV4-3 to TRBJ2-7; D is uncertain. CDR3 bases: TGCGCCAGCAGCCGTGGGATTGCCCTCTACGAGCAGTACTTC. Protein product: CASSRGIALYEQYF.